These T cell receptor beta chains were read from a single sample in a study of T-cell reconstitution after alpha-beta-depleted transplantation in children. TCRdb reprocessed the PCR reads with MiXCR, giving one entry per CDR3 protein. The repertoire includes about 580,000 distinct CDR3 sequences, 23% of them detected once, and less than 15% sits in the top ten. Sequenced here: PBMCs, mostly from graft donor cells, sampled 360 days after TCRalphabeta/CD19-depleted stem cell transplant. The receptors shown here come from a boy in the first two years of life who had a stem cell transplant for acute myeloid leukemia, so the T cells may come from the graft donor. Both conserved end residues are part of each CDR3. The order of the fields is D gene, V gene, clone size, J gene, CDR3 DNA, CDR3 protein. D genes are given only for firm matches. Clone size is not always given. Where it is, it says once, few, many or a class for expanded clones.

TRBD1	TRBV5-1	.	TRBJ2-3	TGCGCCAGCAGCTTGGCTGGACAGGGCGCAGATACGCAGTATTTT	CASSLAGQGADTQYF
.	TRBV27	few	TRBJ2-1	TGTGCCAGCAGTCTACAGGGGGGGATCTACAATGAGCAGTTCTTC	CASSLQGGIYNEQFF
.	TRBV2	many	TRBJ2-3	TGTGCCAGCAGTGAAGCGCAGCAGGTTAGCACAGATACGCAGTATTTT	CASSEAQQVSTDTQYF
.	TRBV20-1	many	TRBJ2-5	TGCAGTGCTAGAGTAGGGACTGAATCGGAGACCCAGTACTTC	CSARVGTESETQYF
TRBD1	TRBV7-9	.	TRBJ2-1	TGTGCCAGCAGGCCGGACAGGGTTGATTTCTACAATGATCAGTTCTTC	CASRPDRVDFYNDQFF
.	TRBV4-3	.	TRBJ2-7	TGCGCCAGCAGCCAAGATCTCCTAGCCTGGGACGAGCAGTACTTC	CASSQDLLAWDEQYF
TRBD1	TRBV11-1	many	TRBJ2-6	TGTGCCAGCAGCCACAGGGGGCCCACCGGGGCCAACGTCCTGACTTTC	CASSHRGPTGANVLTF
.	TRBV20-1	few	TRBJ2-7	TGCAGTGCCGCACGTCTGAGGGGGCAGTACTTC	CSAARLRGQYF
.	TRBV12-3/TRBV12-4	many	TRBJ1-1	TGTGCCAGCAGTTTTGGGGACACTGAAGCTTTCTTT	CASSFGDTEAFF
TRBD2	TRBV20-1	few	TRBJ2-5	TGCAGTGCTAGAGATGCGGGGGGACCCCAAGAGACCCAGTACTTC	CSARDAGGPQETQYF
.	TRBV20-1	many	TRBJ2-1	TGCAGTGCTAGTGGCGACAGGAGTAGGAATGAGCAGTTCTTC	CSASGDRSRNEQFF
.	TRBV20-1	few	TRBJ2-4	TGCAGTGCTAGCGGGCAGGGCGAGGGCAAAAACATTCAGTACTTC	CSASGQGEGKNIQYF
.	TRBV24-1	few	TRBJ2-7	TGTGCCACCAGTGATTTGCGGCCCAAGAGGACCTACGAGCAGTACTTC	CATSDLRPKRTYEQYF
.	TRBV7-9	few	TRBJ2-1	TGTGCCAGCAGCTTAGAAAGCCCGTATGAGCAGTTCTTC	CASSLESPYEQFF
.	TRBV2	.	TRBJ2-5	TGTGCCAGCAATCGGGGGATTGGGGCTAGAAAGACCCAGTACTTC	CASNRGIGARKTQYF
TRBD1	TRBV29-1	few	TRBJ1-1	TGCAGCGTTGAAAACAGGGGAGGGAACACTGAAGCTTTCTTT	CSVENRGGNTEAFF